The 7 T cell receptor beta chains reported below all come from one sample, sequenced in a study of cytomegalovirus exposure and HLA in healthy donors. The PCR used 60 Vbeta and 13 Jbeta primers. Sequencing used immunoSEQ multiplex PCR; TCRdb keeps in-frame clones, though not all of them. The sample has under 200,000 clones; 80% to 85% are singletons. The sample consisted of PBMCs. The receptors shown here come from a boy younger than 18 in good health and CMV-seronegative.

The genes are TRBV7-2 and TRBJ2-3; 7 bases agree with TRBD2. In germline, CDR1 is SGHTA, CDR2 FQGNSA. J was trimmed by 3 bases and V by 8 bases; bases with no gene match: 5. The CDR3 has 13 residues. The CDR3 loop is CASGRGRTDTQYF. The CDR3 coding sequence is TGTGCCAGCGGGCGGGGGAGGACAGATACGCAGTATTTT.

The rearrangement joins TRBV6-5 to TRBJ2-7; a weak D match, TRBD2 (7 bases). The CDR3 length is 13 residues. V dropped 7 bases and J dropped 7 bases, with 17 bases sitting between them. CDR1 MNHEY and CDR2 SVGAGI come from the germline V gene. The CDR3 spells CASTQGGGGEQYF. The CDR3 DNA is TGTGCCAGCACCCAAGGGGGAGGGGGGGAGCAGTACTTC.

This clone was observed a single time. The chain couples TRBV5-4 to TRBJ2-7, with D possibly matching TRBD1 (6 bases). In germline, CDR1 is SGHNT, CDR2 YYREEE (reference sequence). There are 14 residues in the CDR3. The V gene lost 1 base and the J gene lost 0 bases, with 8 bases spanning the gap. Here the CDR3 reads CASSLPDSSYEQYF. For the CDR3, the DNA is TGTGCCAGCAGCTTGCCGGACAGCTCCTACGAGCAGTACTTC.

The chain couples TRBV4-3 to TRBJ1-5; perhaps TRBD1 as D (6 bases). The CDR3 consists of 15 residues. The V gene's germline CDR1 is LGHNA and CDR2 YSLEER. V was trimmed by 3 bases and J by 4 bases, leaving 13 bases between them. The CDR3 nucleotides read TGCGCCAGCAGCCAGGACAGATTCGCGAATCAGCCCCAGCATTTT. Protein product: CASSQDRFANQPQHF.

The V and J genes are TRBV7-8 and TRBJ2-7; 7 bases agree with TRBD2. The CDR3 is 15 amino acids. From germline, CDR1 is SGHVS and CDR2 FQNEAQ. Unmatched junction bases numbered 10, after V lost 5 bases and J lost 3 bases. The CDR3 sequence: CASSPDRAGLYEQYF. CDR3 nucleotides: TGTGCCAGCAGCCCCGACCGAGCGGGGCTCTACGAGCAGTACTTC.

The chain joins TRBV30 to TRBJ1-1, with D possibly being TRBD1 (6 bases). Germline loops: CDR1 GTSNPN, CDR2 SVGIG (reference sequence). V lost 3 bases to trimming and J lost 5 bases, with 16 bases between them. The CDR3 extends over 14 amino acids. The CDR3, as DNA: TGTGCCTGGAGCCGGGGGGCGACATGGACTGAAGCTTTCTTT. Its translation is CAWSRGATWTEAFF. Full variable domain (missing parts from reference TRBV30 and TRBJ1-1): SQTIHQWPATLVQPVGSPLSLECTVEGTSNPNLYWYRQAAGRGLQLLFYSVGIGQISSEVPQNLSASRPQDRQFILSSKKLLLSDSGFYLCAWSRGATWTEAFFGQGTRLTVV.

This chain connects TRBV7-2 to TRBJ1-2; no reliable D call. CDR1 SGHTA and CDR2 FQGNSA come from the germline V gene. The CDR3 is 15 residues long. The V end was cut by 0 bases, the J end by 8 bases, with 16 bases between. The DNA for the CDR3 is TGTGCCAGCAGCTTAGCGAGGTCAAGGCACGGGGGCTACACCTTC. It specifies CASSLARSRHGGYTF.